The clone carrying this TCR beta chain appeared a few times. These data belong to a study of T cells in Graves' hyperthyroidism and ophthalmopathy. Amplification of TCR beta CDR3 regions was performed using RNA transcripts as template. The primer set for the first-round RT-PCR of the TCR CDR3 was HTBI. Via MiXCR, TCRdb re-called the multiplex PCR reads, giving one row per CDR3 protein. Altogether 380,000 or so distinct CDR3 sequences are present, roughly 14% being singletons, with the ten largest covering about 22%. Material: blood. The TCR sequence derives from a woman younger than 45 with Graves' hyperthyroidism.

This chain's CDR3 is CASSLDQGGHLTDTQYF. The DNA for the CDR3 is TGTGCCAGCAGTCTGGACCAGGGGGGGCACCTCACAGATACGCAGTATTTT. The chain recombines TRBV5-6 with TRBJ2-3; D possibly uses TRBD1 or TRBD2 (7 bases each). Trimming took off 5 bases at V and 2 bases at J, with 21 bases between the two ends. CDR1 and CDR2 (germline): SGHDT, YYEEEE. CDR3 length equals 17 residues. Supplemented by reference TRBV5-6 and TRBJ2-3, the full variable domain reads DAGVTQSPTHLIKTRGQQVTLRCSPKSGHDTVSWYQQALGQGPQFIFQYYEEEERQRGNFPDRFSGHQFPNYSSELNVNALLLGDSALYLCASSLDQGGHLTDTQYFGPGTRLTVL.